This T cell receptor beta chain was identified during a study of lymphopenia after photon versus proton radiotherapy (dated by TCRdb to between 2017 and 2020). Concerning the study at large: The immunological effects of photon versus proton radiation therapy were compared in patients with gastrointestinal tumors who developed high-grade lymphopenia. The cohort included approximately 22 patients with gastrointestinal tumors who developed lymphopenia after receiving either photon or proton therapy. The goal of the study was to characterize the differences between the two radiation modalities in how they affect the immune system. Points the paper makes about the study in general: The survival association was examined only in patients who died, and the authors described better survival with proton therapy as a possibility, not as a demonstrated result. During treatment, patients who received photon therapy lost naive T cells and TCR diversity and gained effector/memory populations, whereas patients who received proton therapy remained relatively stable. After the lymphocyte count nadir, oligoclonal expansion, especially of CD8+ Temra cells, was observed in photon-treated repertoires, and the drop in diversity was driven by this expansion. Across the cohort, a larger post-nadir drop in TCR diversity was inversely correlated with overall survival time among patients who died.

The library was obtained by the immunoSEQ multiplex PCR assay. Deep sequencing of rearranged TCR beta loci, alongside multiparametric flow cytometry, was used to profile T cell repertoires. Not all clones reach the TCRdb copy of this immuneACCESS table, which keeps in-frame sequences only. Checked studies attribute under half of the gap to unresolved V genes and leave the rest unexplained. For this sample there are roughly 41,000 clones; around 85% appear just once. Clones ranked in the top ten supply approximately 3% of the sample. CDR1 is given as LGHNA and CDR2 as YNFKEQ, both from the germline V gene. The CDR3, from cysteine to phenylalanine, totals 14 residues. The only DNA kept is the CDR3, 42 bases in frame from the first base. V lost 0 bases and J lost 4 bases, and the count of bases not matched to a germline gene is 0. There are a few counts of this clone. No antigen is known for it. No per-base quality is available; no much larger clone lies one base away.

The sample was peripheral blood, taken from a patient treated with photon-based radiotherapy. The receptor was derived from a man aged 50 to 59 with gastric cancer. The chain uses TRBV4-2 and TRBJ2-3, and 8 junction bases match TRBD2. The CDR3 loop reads CASSQELAADTQYF. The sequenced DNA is TGTGCCAGCAGCCAAGAACTAGCGGCAGATACGCAGTATTTT.